This entry lists 12 T cell receptor beta chains sequenced from one sample in a study of type 1 and type 2 diabetes patients. Genomic DNA was the PCR template. Amplification of the beta chain CDR3 used 30 forward and 13 reverse multiplex primers. Using its own MiXCR run on the multiplex PCR reads, TCRdb lists one record per CDR3 protein. The sample includes some 250,000 distinct CDR3 sequences, more than 40% seen only once; the top ten take roughly 13%. The sample consisted of peripheral blood mononuclear cells (PBMCs). The receptors originated from a man between 18 and 29 years old with type 2 diabetes.

The chain joins TRBV30 to TRBJ2-5, with unresolved D. The CDR3 spans 14 residues. In germline, CDR1 is GTSNPN, CDR2 SVGIG (reference sequence). Trimming took off 0 bases at V and 5 bases at J, with 13 bases between the two ends. The CDR3 here is CAWSVGQPVETQYF. Written as DNA, the CDR3 is TGTGCCTGGAGTGTTGGGCAGCCAGTGGAGACCCAGTACTTC.

The chain uses TRBV6-2 or TRBV6-3 and TRBJ2-7; no definite D call. The CDR3 spans 12 residues. V was shortened by 6 bases and J by 6 bases, with 12 bases between the two germline ends. The germline V gene encodes CDR1 MNHEY and CDR2 SVGEGT. The CDR3 reads CASSPDALEQYF. The CDR3 coding sequence is TGTGCCAGCAGCCCCGATGCCCTCGAGCAGTACTTC.

The table lists this clonotype with many counts. The rearrangement joins TRBV14 to TRBJ2-7; D gene ambiguous. Trimming stripped 3 bases from V and 3 bases from J, with 15 bases between. The CDR3 sequence is 15 residues long. The germline V gene has CDR1 SGHDN and CDR2 FVKESK. CDR3 sequence reads: CASSHFRATIYEQYF. The CDR3 DNA reads TGTGCCAGCAGCCACTTCCGGGCCACCATCTACGAGCAGTACTTC.

This chain connects TRBV28 to TRBJ2-5, with D possibly TRBD2 on 6 matching bases. Trimming took 1 base from V and 4 from J, leaving 16 bases between them. CDR1 MDHEN and CDR2 SYDVKM come from the germline V gene. The CDR3 length is 16 residues. The CDR3 protein is CASSLSRAGRGETQYF. Written as DNA, the CDR3 is TGTGCCAGCAGTTTATCCCGTGCGGGGAGAGGAGAGACCCAGTACTTC. The complete variable domain, with remaining parts taken from reference TRBV28 and TRBJ2-5, reads DVKVTQSSRYLVKRTGEKVFLECVQDMDHENMFWYRQDPGLGLRLIYFSYDVKMKEKGDIPEGYSVSREKKERFSLILESASTNQTSMYLCASSLSRAGRGETQYFGPGTRLLVL.

The chain couples TRBV20-1 to TRBJ2-7, with D possibly matching TRBD2 (6 bases). The germline V and J ends were trimmed by 5 bases and 1 base, with 18 bases remaining between them. This CDR3 is 15 amino acids long. CDR1 is DFQATT and CDR2 is SNEGSKA in the germline V gene (reference sequence). CDR3 in amino acids: CSARHPLARSYEQYF. CDR3 nucleotide sequence: TGCAGTGCTCGACACCCCCTAGCGCGTTCCTACGAGCAGTACTTC.

A remark on this clonotype: Possible read error: a much larger clone is one base away. J is TRBJ2-7 and V is TRBV19; 10 bases map to TRBD2. Germline-derived CDR1 and CDR2 are LNHDA and SQIVND (reference sequence). The CDR3 spans 15 residues. Trimming took 3 bases from V and 5 from J; bases not matched to a gene: 7. The CDR3 is CASSIVLAGAHEQYF. CDR3 nucleotide sequence: TGTGCCAGTAGTATCGTGCTAGCGGGGGCCCACGAGCAGTACTTC.

As regards this clonotype: This may arise from a read error, as a much more abundant clone is one base away. V and J are TRBV25-1 and TRBJ1-1; perhaps TRBD1 as D (6 bases). Germline V gene sequence: CDR1 MGHDK, CDR2 SYGVNS. The length of the CDR3 is 16 residues. The CDR3 loop reads CVSSEGGPLGITEAFF. CDR3 in DNA: TGTGTCAGCAGTGAAGGGGGACCTCTAGGTATCACTGAAGCTTTCTTT. The entire variable domain, with the rest obtained from reference TRBV25-1 and TRBJ1-1, is as follows: EADIYQTPRYLVIGTGKKITLECSQTMGHDKMYWYQQDPGMELHLIHYSYGVNSTEKGDLSSESTVSRIRTEHFPLTLESARPSHTSQYLCVSSEGGPLGITEAFFGQGTRLTVV.

This clonotype was seen only a few times. The J gene is TRBJ1-4, the V gene TRBV5-1; D gene uncertain. The V gene lost 0 bases and the J gene lost 6 bases, with 9 bases spanning the gap. Germline values: CDR1 SGHRS, CDR2 YFSETQ. CDR3 length: 14 amino acids. CDR3 region: CASSLAAADEKLFF. CDR3 nucleotides: TGCGCCAGCAGCTTGGCGGCGGCGGATGAAAAACTGTTTTTT.

This clonotype was detected only a few times. The rearrangement joins TRBV27 to TRBJ2-6; D unresolved. Trimming cost V 3 bases and J 0 bases, with 6 bases left between them. CDR3 length: 15 residues. Germline loops: CDR1 MNHEY, CDR2 SMNVEV (reference sequence). The CDR3 coding sequence is TGTGCCAGCAGTTTGGGCATCTCTGGGGCCAACGTCCTGACTTTC. As protein: CASSLGISGANVLTF.

The chain combines TRBV20-1 with TRBJ2-7; D not certain. CDR3 length equals 12 residues. Trimming shortened V by 2 bases and J by 4 bases, and 9 bases separated the two germline ends. Germline CDR1 is DFQATT and CDR2 is SNEGSKA (reference sequence). The CDR3 DNA is TGCAGTGCTAGAACCTTGGCTTACGAGCAGTACTTC. It specifies CSARTLAYEQYF.

The chain joins TRBV28 to TRBJ1-6, with a possible D match to TRBD1 (6 bases). The CDR3 extends over 15 amino acids. Trimming removed 6 bases from V and 4 bases from J, with 13 bases in between. Germline V gives CDR1 MDHEN, CDR2 SYDVKM. The CDR3 region is CASSPGQQYNSPLHF. As DNA, the CDR3 is TGTGCCAGCAGCCCCGGACAGCAGTATAATTCACCCCTCCACTTT.

V gene TRBV19 combines with J gene TRBJ2-7; possible D gene TRBD1, 5 bases. V was trimmed by 4 bases and J by 8 bases, leaving 15 bases between them. The CDR3 has 13 amino acids. Germline values: CDR1 LNHDA, CDR2 SQIVND (reference sequence). The CDR3 loop reads CASSSSPRDQQYF. DNA for the CDR3: TGTGCCAGTAGTAGCAGCCCCAGGGATCAGCAGTACTTC.